The source of this T cell receptor beta chain is a study of follicular helper T cells after annual influenza vaccination. Trimming removed 8 bases from V and 6 bases from J; junction bases left unmatched: 6. The CDR3 totals 13 residues. The V gene's germline CDR1 is MDHEN and CDR2 SYDVKM. Time point noted: 2014-2015 season, 7 days after vaccination. Donors with HIV/AIDS, active malignancy, immunomodulators or active illness were excluded. Produced via immunoSEQ multiplex PCR; TCRdb's table is partial and in-frame only. The sample has thousands of clones; approximately 78% are singletons. This clone is a singleton in its sample. Antigen unknown. Findings and limits, study-wide: ICOS-CD38- cTfh most often held earlier Day 7 ICOS+CD38+ clones. Yearly vaccinations repeatedly recalled conserved clonotypes in ICOS+CD38+ cTfh.

The specimen comprised CXCR5+ CD38- circulating T follicular helper cells from blood, sampled 7 days after influenza vaccination. Stated subset: circulating Tfh, non-naive CD4+CXCR5+PD-1+ (ICOS+CD38+ or ICOS-CD38-). This TCR derives from an adult who received the influenza vaccine. This chain links TRBV28 with TRBJ2-1, with 8 bases matching TRBD2. The CDR3 sequence: CASGSGNFNEQFF. The CDR3 DNA sequence: TGTGCCAGCGGTAGCGGGAACTTCAATGAGCAGTTCTTC. The variable domain in full, with the rest retrieved from reference TRBV28 and TRBJ2-1, is DVKVTQSSRYLVKRTGEKVFLECVQDMDHENMFWYRQDPGLGLRLIYFSYDVKMKEKGDIPEGYSVSREKKERFSLILESASTNQTSMYLCASGSGNFNEQFFGPGTRLTVL.